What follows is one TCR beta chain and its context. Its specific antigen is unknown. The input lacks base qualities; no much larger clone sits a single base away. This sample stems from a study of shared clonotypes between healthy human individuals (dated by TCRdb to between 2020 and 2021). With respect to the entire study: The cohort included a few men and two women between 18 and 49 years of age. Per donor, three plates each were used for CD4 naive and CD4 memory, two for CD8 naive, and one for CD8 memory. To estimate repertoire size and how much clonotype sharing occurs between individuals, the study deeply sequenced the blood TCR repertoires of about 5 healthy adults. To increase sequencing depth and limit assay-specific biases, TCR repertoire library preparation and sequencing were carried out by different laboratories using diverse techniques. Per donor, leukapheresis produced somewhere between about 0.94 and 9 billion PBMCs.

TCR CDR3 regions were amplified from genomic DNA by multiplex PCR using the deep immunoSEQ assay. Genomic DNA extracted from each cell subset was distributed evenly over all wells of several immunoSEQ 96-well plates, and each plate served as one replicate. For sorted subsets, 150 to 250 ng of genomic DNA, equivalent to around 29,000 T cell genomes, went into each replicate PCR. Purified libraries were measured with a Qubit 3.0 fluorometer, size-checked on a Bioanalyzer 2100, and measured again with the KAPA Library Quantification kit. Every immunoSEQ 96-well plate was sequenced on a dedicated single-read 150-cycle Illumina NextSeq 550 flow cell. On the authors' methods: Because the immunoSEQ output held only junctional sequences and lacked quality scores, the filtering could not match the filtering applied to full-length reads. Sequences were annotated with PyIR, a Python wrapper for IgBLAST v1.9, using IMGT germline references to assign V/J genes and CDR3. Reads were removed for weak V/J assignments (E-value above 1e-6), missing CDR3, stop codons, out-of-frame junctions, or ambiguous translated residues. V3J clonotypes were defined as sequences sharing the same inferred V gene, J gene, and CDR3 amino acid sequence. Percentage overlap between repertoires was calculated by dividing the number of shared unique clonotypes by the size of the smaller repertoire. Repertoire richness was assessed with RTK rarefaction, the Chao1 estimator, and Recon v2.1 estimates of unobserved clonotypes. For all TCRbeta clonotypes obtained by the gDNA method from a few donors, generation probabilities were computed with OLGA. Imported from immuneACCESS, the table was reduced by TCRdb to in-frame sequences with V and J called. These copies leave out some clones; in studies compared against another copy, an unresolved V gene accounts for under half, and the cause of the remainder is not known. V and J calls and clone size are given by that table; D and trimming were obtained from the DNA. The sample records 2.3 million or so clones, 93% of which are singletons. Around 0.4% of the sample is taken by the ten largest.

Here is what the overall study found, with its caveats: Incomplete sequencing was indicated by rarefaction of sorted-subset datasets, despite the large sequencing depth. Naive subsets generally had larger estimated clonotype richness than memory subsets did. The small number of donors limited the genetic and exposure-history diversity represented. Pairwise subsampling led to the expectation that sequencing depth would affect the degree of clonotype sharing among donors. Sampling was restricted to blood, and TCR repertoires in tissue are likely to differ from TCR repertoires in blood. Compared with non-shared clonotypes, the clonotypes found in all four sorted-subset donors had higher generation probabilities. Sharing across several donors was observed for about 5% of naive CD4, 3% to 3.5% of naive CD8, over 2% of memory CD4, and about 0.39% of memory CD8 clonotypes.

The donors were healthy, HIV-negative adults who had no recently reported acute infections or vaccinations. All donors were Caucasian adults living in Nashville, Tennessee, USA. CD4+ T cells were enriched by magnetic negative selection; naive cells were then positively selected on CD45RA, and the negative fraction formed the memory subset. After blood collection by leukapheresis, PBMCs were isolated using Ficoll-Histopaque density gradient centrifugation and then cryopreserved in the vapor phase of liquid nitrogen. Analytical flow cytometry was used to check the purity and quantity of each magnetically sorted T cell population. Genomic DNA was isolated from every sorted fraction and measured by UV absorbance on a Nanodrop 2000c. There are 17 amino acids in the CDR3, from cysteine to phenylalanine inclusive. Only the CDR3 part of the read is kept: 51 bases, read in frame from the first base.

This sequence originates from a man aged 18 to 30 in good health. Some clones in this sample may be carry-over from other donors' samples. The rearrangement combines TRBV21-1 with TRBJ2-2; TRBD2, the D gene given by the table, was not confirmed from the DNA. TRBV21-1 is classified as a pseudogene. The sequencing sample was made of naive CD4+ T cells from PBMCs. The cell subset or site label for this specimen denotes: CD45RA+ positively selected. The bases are TGTGCCAGCAGCAAAGGGTATAGCGGGAGGGAAGGCGGGGAGCTGTTTTTT. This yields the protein CASSKGYSGREGGELFF.